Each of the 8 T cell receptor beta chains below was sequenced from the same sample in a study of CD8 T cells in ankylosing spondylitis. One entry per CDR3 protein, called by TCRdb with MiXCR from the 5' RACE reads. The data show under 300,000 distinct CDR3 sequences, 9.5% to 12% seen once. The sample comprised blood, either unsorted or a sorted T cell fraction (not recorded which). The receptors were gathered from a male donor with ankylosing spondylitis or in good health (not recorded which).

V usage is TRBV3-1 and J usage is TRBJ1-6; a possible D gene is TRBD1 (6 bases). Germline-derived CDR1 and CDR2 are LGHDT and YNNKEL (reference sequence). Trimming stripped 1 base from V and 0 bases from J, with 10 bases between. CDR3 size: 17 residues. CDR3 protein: CASSQVQGISYNSPLHF. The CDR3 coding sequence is TGTGCCAGCAGCCAAGTCCAGGGGATCTCCTATAATTCACCCCTCCACTTT. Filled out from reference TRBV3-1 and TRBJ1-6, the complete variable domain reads DTAVSQTPKYLVTQMGNDKSIKCEQNLGHDTMYWYKQDSKKFLKIMFSYNNKELIINETVPNRFSPKSPDKAHLNLHINSLELGDSAVYFCASSQVQGISYNSPLHFGNGTRLTVT.

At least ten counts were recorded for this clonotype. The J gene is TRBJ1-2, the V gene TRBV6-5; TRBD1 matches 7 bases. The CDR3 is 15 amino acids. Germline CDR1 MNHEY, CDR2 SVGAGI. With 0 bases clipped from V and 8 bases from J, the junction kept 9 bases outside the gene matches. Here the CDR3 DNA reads TGTGCCAGCAGTTACTCCGCCCAGGGGGGCGGAGGCTACACCTTC. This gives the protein CASSYSAQGGGGYTF.

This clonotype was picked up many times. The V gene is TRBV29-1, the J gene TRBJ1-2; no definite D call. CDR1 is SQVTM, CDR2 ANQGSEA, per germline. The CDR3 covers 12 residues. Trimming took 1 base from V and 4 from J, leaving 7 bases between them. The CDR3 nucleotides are TGCAGCGTTGAAGGGACCCTCTATGGCTACACCTTC. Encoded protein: CSVEGTLYGYTF.

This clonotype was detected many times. CDR3 sequence (DNA): TGCGCCAGCAGCTTAACGGGACAGGTGGATGAGACCCAGTACTTC. Translating gives CASSLTGQVDETQYF. The chain employs TRBV5-1 and TRBJ2-5; 8 bases fit TRBD1. The trim removed 2 bases at V and 5 bases at J, leaving 8 bases unmatched. Germline V gene lookup returns CDR1 SGHRS and CDR2 YFSETQ. The CDR3 totals 15 residues.

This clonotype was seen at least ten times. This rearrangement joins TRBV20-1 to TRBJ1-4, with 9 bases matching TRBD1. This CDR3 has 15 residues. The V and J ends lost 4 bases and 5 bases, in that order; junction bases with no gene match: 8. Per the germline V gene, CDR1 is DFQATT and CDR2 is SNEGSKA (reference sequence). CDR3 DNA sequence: TGCAGTGCTATAGCCTGGGACAGGGTCAATGAAAAACTGTTTTTT. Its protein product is CSAIAWDRVNEKLFF.

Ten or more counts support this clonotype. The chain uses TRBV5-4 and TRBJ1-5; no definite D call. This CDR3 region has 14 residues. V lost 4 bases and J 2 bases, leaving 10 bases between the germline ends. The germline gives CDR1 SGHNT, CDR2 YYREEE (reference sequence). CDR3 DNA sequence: TGTGCCAGCAGCCATGACGGGGGCAATCAGCCCCAGCATTTT. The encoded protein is CASSHDGGNQPQHF.

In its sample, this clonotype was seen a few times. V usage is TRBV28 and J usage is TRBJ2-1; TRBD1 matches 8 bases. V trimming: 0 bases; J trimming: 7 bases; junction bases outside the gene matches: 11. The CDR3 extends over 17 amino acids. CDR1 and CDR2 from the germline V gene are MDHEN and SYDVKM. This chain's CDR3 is CASSLWEFGRGQNEQFF. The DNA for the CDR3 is TGTGCCAGCAGTTTATGGGAGTTTGGCAGGGGGCAGAATGAGCAGTTCTTC. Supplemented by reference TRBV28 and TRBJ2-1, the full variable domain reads DVKVTQSSRYLVKRTGEKVFLECVQDMDHENMFWYRQDPGLGLRLIYFSYDVKMKEKGDIPEGYSVSREKKERFSLILESASTNQTSMYLCASSLWEFGRGQNEQFFGPGTRLTVL.

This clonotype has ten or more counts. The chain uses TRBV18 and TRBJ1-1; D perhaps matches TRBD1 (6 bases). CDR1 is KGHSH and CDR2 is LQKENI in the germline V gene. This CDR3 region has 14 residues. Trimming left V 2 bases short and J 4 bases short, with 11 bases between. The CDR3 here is CASSPGGSPTEAFF. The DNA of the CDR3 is TGTGCCAGCTCACCAGGGGGCTCTCCCACTGAAGCTTTCTTT.